One and the same sample provided the 8 T cell receptor beta chains below, sequenced in a study of identical twins. Via MiXCR, TCRdb re-called the 5' RACE reads, giving one row per CDR3 protein. This sample has some 1,600,000 distinct CDR3 sequences, with about 31% found just once. The sample taken for sequencing was cord blood. Receptors originate from a newborn girl in good health.

V is TRBV7-2 and J is TRBJ1-2, with D possibly being TRBD1 (6 bases). This CDR3 has 14 amino acids. Trimming pared 3 bases from V and 7 bases from J, leaving 15 bases between. CDR1 is SGHTA, CDR2 FQGNSA, per germline. The CDR3 bases are TGTGCCAGCAGCTTTCTCCAAGGGGGAACTGGCTACACCTTC. Protein sequence: CASSFLQGGTGYTF.

This chain links TRBV3-1 with TRBJ2-3; 7 positions match TRBD2. The CDR3 contains 16 residues. CDR1 and CDR2 from the germline V gene are LGHDT and YNNKEL (reference sequence). The V gene end was trimmed by 1 base and the J gene end by 2 bases; junction bases not matched to a gene: 6. CDR3 sequence: CASSQVLSGATDTQYF. CDR3 DNA: TGTGCCAGCAGCCAAGTGTTGAGCGGGGCCACAGATACGCAGTATTTT.

This clonotype appeared a few times. The rearrangement links TRBV5-1 to TRBJ1-1; D is perhaps TRBD1 (5 bases). Trimming removed 0 bases at V and 4 bases at J, with 13 bases between. Germline V gene sequence: CDR1 SGHRS, CDR2 YFSETQ. The CDR3 is 15 amino acids. CDR3 in amino acids: CASSLVNAGGTEAFF. The CDR3 DNA sequence: TGCGCCAGCAGCTTGGTTAATGCGGGGGGCACTGAAGCTTTCTTT.

This clonotype was recorded many times. This chain connects TRBV7-2 to TRBJ2-3; D is unclear. The CDR3 is 14 amino acids. V was clipped by 0 bases and J by 2 bases, with 6 bases between them. Germline lookup yields CDR1 SGHTA and CDR2 FQGNSA. The chain's CDR3 is CASSLAPNTDTQYF. In DNA form, the CDR3 reads TGTGCCAGCAGCTTAGCTCCCAACACAGATACGCAGTATTTT. The whole variable domain, filled in from reference TRBV7-2 and TRBJ2-3, reads GAGVSQSPSNKVTEKGKDVELRCDPISGHTALYWYRQSLGQGLEFLIYFQGNSAPDKSGLPSDRFSAERTGGSVSTLTIQRTQQEDSAVYLCASSLAPNTDTQYFGPGTRLTVL.

J is TRBJ2-3 and V is TRBV5-5; no reliable D call. This CDR3 is 12 amino acids long. CDR1 SGHKS and CDR2 YYEKEE come from the germline V gene (reference sequence). Trimming took 6 bases from V and 5 from J, leaving 10 bases between them. Here the CDR3 reads CASIGGGDTQYF. In DNA form, the CDR3 reads TGTGCCAGCATAGGCGGCGGAGATACGCAGTATTTT.

V and J are TRBV20-1 and TRBJ1-3; a possible D gene is TRBD1 (6 bases). Germline lookup yields CDR1 DFQATT and CDR2 SNEGSKA (reference sequence). V was shortened by 5 bases and J by 4 bases, with 12 bases between the two germline ends. This CDR3 is 13 amino acids long. The CDR3 region is CSAGQRPGNTIYF. CDR3 in DNA: TGCAGTGCTGGACAGCGCCCGGGAAACACCATATATTTT.

The chain joins TRBV7-2 to TRBJ1-5, with a weak D call TRBD1 (6 bases). V lost 5 bases, J lost 4 bases, and 15 bases lay in between. The CDR3 extends over 15 amino acids. Per the germline V gene, CDR1 is SGHTA and CDR2 is FQGNSA. DNA of the CDR3: TGTGCCAGCAGCCCCTGGGGGGCGAGGAATCAGCCCCAGCATTTT. Its protein product is CASSPWGARNQPQHF.

The chain couples TRBV9 to TRBJ2-3; TRBD2 agrees at 10 bases. The CDR3 sequence is 15 residues long. CDR1 and CDR2 from the germline V gene are SGDLS and YYNGEE. The J segment lost 5 bases and the V segment lost 4 bases, leaving 7 bases of the junction unmatched. CDR3 residues: CASSPAGLAIDTQYF. As DNA, the CDR3 is TGTGCCAGCAGCCCCGCGGGACTAGCGATAGATACGCAGTATTTT.